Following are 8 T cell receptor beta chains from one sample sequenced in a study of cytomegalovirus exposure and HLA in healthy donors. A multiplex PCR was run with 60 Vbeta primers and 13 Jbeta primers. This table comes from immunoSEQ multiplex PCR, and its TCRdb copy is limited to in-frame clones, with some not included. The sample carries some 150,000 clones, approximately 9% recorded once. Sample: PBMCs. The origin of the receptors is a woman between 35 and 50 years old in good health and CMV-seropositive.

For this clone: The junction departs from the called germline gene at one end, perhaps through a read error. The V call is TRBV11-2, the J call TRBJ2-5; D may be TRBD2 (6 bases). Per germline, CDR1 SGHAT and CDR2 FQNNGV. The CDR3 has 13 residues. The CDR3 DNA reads TGTGCCAGAAGCTTAGGGACTCAAGAGAACCAGTACTTC. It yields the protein CARSLGTQENQYF.

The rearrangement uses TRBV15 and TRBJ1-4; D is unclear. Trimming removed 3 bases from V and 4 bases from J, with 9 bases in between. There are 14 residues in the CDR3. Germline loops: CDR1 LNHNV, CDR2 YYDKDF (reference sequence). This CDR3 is CATSSRRDNEKLFF. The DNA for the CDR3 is TGTGCCACCAGCAGTAGACGGGATAATGAAAAACTGTTTTTT.

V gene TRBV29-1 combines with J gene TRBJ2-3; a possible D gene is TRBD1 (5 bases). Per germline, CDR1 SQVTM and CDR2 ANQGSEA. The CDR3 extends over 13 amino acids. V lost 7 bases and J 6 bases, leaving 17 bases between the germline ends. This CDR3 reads CSASDILFDTQYF. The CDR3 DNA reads TGCAGCGCCTCGGACATTCTCTTCGATACGCAGTATTTT.

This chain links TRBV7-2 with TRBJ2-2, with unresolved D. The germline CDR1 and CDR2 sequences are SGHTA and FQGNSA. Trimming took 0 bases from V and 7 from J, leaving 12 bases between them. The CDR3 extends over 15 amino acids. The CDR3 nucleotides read TGTGCCAGCAGCTTAGCGGTCCTAGACGGCGGGGAGCTGTTTTTT. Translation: CASSLAVLDGGELFF.

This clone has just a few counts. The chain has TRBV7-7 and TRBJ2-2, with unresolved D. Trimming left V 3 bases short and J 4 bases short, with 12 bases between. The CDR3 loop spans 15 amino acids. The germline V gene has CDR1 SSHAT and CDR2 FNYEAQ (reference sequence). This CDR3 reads CASSFSSLATGELFF. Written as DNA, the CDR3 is TGTGCCAGCAGCTTTTCTTCCCTGGCCACCGGGGAGCTGTTTTTT.

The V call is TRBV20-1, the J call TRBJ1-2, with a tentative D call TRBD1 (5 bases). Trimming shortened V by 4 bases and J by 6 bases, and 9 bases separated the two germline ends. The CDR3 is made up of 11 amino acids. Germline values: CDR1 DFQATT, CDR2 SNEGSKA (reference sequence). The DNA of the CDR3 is TGCAGTGCTAAAACAGGCGATGGCTACACCTTC. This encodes CSAKTGDGYTF.

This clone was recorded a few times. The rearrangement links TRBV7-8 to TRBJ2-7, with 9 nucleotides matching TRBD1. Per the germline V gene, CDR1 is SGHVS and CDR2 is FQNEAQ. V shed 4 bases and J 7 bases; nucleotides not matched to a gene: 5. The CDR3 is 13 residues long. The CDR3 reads CASSWGQGGEQYF. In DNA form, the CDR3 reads TGTGCCAGCAGCTGGGGACAGGGCGGTGAGCAGTACTTC.

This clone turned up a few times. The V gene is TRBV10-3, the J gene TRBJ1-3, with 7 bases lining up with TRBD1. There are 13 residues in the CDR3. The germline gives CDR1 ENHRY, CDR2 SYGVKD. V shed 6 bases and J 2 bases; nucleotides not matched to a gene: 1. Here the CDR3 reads CAIRGGPGNTIYF. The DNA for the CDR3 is TGTGCCATCAGAGGGGGCCCTGGAAACACCATATATTTT.